A single TCR beta chain is shown here with its context. What it binds is not known. The sample is drawn from a study of T-cell memory formation after mild COVID-19. From the 5' RACE reads, TCRdb called clonotypes with MiXCR, one entry per CDR3 protein. Of 400,000 to 500,000 distinct CDR3 sequences in the sample, about 20% were seen once. Trimming cost V 4 bases and J 5 bases; bases outside gene matches: 8. CDR3 length equals 16 residues. CDR1 is MNHEY, CDR2 SVGAGI, per germline. Study results and caveats: Confirmation was lacking for SARS-CoV-2 specificity of second-wave clones that peaked on day 37.

The sample comprised PBMCs or a T cell subset sorted from them (not recorded which). This rearrangement joins TRBV6-5 to TRBJ2-3; TRBD2 matches 11 bases. The receptor was isolated from an adult woman who had mild COVID-19 (a few samples of this study predate the infection). Cell type and time point are not known. The CDR3, as DNA: TGTGCCAGCAGTTTTAGCGGGAGGGCCTCGATAGATACGCAGTATTTT. Translation: CASSFSGRASIDTQYF.